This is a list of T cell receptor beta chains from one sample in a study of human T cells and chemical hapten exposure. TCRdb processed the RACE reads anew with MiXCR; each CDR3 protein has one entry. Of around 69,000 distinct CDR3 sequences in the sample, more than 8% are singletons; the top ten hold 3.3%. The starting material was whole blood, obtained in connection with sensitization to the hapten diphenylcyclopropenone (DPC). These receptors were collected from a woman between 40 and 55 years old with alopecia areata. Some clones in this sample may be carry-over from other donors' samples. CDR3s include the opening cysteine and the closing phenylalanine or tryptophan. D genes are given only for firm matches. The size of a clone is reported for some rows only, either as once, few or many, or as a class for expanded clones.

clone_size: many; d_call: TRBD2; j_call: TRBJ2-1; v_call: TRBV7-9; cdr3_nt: TGTGCCAGCAGCTCGATAGCGGGGGGTTACAATGAGCAGTTCTTC; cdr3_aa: CASSSIAGGYNEQFF
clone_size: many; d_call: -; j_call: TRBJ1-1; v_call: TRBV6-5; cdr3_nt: TGTGCCAGCAGTTACGGACTGGGGACTGAAGCTTTCTTT; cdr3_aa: CASSYGLGTEAFF
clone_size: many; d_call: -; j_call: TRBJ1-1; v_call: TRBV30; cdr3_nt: TGTGCCTGGAGCCCCCCGGGACACCTGAACACTGAAGCTTTCTTT; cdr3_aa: CAWSPPGHLNTEAFF
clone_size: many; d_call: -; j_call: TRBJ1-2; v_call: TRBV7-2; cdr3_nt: TGTGCCAGCAGCTATCCAAAAGCAGGGGCCTTCAACTATGGCTACACCTTC; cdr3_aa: CASSYPKAGAFNYGYTF
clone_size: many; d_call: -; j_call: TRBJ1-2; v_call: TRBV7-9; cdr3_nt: TGTGCCAGCAGCTTCCCGAATAACTATGGCTACACCTTC; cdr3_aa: CASSFPNNYGYTF
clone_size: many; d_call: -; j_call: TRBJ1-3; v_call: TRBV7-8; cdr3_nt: TGTGCCAGCAGCTTAGCACGCAGCTCTGAAAACACCATATATTTT; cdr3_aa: CASSLARSSENTIYF
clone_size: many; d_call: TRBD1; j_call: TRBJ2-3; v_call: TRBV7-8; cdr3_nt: TGTGCCAGCAGCTCCCAAGGGACAGGGATAGATACGCAGTATTTT; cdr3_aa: CASSSQGTGIDTQYF
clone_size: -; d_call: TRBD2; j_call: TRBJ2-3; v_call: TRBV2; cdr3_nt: TGTGCCACCCGGCGGGAGCGGGGGGTCACAGATACGCAGTATTTT; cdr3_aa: CATRRERGVTDTQYF
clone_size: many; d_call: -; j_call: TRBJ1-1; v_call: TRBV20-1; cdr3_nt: TGCAGTGCTAGAGGGCAGCTTGAAGCTTTCTTT; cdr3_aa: CSARGQLEAFF
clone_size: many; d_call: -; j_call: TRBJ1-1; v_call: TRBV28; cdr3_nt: TGTGCCAGCACCAGAAACAGAAGAAACACTGAAGCTTTCTTT; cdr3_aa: CASTRNRRNTEAFF
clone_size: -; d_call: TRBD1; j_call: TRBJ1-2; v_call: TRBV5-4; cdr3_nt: TGTGCCAGCAGCCGGACAGGGAGTGGCTACACCTTC; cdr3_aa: CASSRTGSGYTF
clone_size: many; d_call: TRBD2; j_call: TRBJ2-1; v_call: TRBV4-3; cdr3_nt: TGCGCCAGCAGCCAAGTGAGGACTAGCGGCAACAATGAGCAGTTCTTC; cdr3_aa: CASSQVRTSGNNEQFF
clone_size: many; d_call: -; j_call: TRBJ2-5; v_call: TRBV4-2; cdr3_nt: TGTGCCAGCAGCCAAGGACAGCCGCAAGAGACCCAGTACTTC; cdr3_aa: CASSQGQPQETQYF
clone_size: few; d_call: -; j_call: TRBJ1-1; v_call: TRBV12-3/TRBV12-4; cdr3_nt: TGTGCCAGCAGTTTCGCGTCAAACACTGAAGCTTTCTTT; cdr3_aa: CASSFASNTEAFF
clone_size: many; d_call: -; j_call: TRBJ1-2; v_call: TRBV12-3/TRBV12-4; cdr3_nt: TGTGCCAGCAGTTGGGGGTCTGGCTACACCTTC; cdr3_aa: CASSWGSGYTF
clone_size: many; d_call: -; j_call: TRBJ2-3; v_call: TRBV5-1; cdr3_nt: TGCGCCAGCAGTTCCGATAGAACAGATACGCAGTATTTT; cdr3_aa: CASSSDRTDTQYF
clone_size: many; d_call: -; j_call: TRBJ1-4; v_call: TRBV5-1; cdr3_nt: TGCGCCAGCAGCCCGACCCAAGGACACCTCGAAAAACTGTTTTTT; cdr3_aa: CASSPTQGHLEKLFF
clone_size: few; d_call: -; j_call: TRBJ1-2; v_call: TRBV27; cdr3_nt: TGTGCCAGCAGTTCATCGACGGAGACTAACTATGGCTACACCTTC; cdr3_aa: CASSSSTETNYGYTF
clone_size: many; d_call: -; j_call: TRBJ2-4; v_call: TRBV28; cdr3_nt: TGTGCCAGCAGAGAAGAATTAGCCAAAAACATTCAGTACTTC; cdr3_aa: CASREELAKNIQYF
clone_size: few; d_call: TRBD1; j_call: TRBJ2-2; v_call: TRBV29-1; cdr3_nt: TGCAGCGTTGGGGACAGCAACACCGGGGAGCTGTTTTTT; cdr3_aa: CSVGDSNTGELFF
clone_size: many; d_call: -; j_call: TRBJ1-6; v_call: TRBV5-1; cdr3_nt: TGCGCCAGCAGCCCCATAGAGGATTCACCCCTCCACTTT; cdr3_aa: CASSPIEDSPLHF
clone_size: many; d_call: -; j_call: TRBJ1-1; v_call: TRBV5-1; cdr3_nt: TGCGCCAGCAGCTTGGATCGGTGGGGTAGCGCTGAAGCTTTCTTT; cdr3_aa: CASSLDRWGSAEAFF
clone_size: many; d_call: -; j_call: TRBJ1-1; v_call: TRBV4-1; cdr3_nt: TGCGCCAGCAGCCAGGTTGCCGGACAACCGAACACTGAAGCTTTCTTT; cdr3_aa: CASSQVAGQPNTEAFF
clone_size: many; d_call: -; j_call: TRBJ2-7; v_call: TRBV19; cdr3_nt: TGTGCCAGTAGTAGGGTAGGGGCGTCCTACGAGCAGTACTTC; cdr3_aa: CASSRVGASYEQYF
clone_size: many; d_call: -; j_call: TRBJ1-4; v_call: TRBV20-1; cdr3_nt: TGCAGTGCTTCGCTCGCGGGTTTTGAGGAAAAACTGTTTTTT; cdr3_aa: CSASLAGFEEKLFF
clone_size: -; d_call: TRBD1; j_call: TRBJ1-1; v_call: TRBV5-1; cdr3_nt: TGCGCCAGCAGCTCCGGACAGGGGCTGTACACTGAAGCTTTCTTT; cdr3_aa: CASSSGQGLYTEAFF
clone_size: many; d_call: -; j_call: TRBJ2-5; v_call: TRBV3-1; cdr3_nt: TGTGCCAGCAGCCAAGATGGTAGGGGGACGGAGACCCAGTACTTC; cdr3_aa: CASSQDGRGTETQYF
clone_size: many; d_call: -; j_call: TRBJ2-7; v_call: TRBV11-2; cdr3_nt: TGTGCCAGCAGCTTAGGGAGTGGGGCAGGGTTATTCTACGAGCAGTACTTC; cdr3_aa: CASSLGSGAGLFYEQYF